The clone carrying this TCR beta chain was counted only a few times. The entry originates in a study of immune evolution from preneoplasia to lung adenocarcinoma. Trimming removed 7 bases from V and 0 bases from J, with 8 bases in between. The CDR3 sequence is 13 residues long. Germline assignment: CDR1 SEHNR and CDR2 FQNEAQ (reference sequence). Two lung cancer pathologists independently confirmed each histologic diagnosis. Macro-dissection enriched premalignant or tumor cells before nucleic acid extraction. Profiling relied on immunoSEQ multiplex PCR, and the TCRdb table lists in-frame clones only, not all of them. The table lists thousands of clones, around 80% of them singletons.

Sequencing was performed on FFPE lung adenocarcinoma in situ tissue. This TCR derives from a person aged 60-79 years with lung adenocarcinoma. The rearrangement joins TRBV7-9 to TRBJ2-3; D might be TRBD2 (5 bases). CDR3 sequence (DNA): TGTGCCAGCACCGGACTGAGCACAGATACGCAGTATTTT. Translation gives CASTGLSTDTQYF.